This passage covers 30 T cell receptor beta chains from one sample sequenced in a study of T-cell reconstitution after alpha-beta-depleted transplantation in children (dated by TCRdb to 2016 to 2017). Preparation of the library involved PCR. Sequenced using an Illumina HiSeq 2500. TCR library preparation used molecular barcoding, with unique molecular identifiers applied to normalize quantification of the TCRbeta repertoire. TCRdb took the public reads, trimmed them with fastp at Q25, ran MiXCR for clone calling and kept in-frame beta chains. Rows are combined by CDR3 protein, so each entry shows the most common genes and DNA. The sample data list some 100,000 distinct CDR3 sequences, and 15% to 18% of these were observed just once. About 20% of the sample goes to the ten largest clones. Read against the paper, the sample's treatment or condition label means: allogeneic hematopoietic cell transplantation with graft depleted of TCRalphabeta T cells and CD19 B cells.

The specimen was PBMCs, mostly from graft donor cells, collected 180 days after TCRalphabeta/CD19-depleted stem cell transplant. These receptors originate from a male patient between 2 and 10 years old who had a stem cell transplant for acute lymphoblastic leukemia, so the T cells may come from the graft donor.

In the case of this clonotype: A much more abundant neighbour one base away suggests this may be a read error. V gene TRBV7-8 combines with J gene TRBJ2-1; 8 bases fit TRBD2. This CDR3 is built from 19 residues. The J segment lost 7 bases and the V segment lost 5 bases, leaving 22 bases of the junction unmatched. The V gene's germline CDR1 is SGHVS and CDR2 FQNEAQ. The CDR3 spells CASSHLFEEISGALNEQFF. The CDR3 DNA reads as TGTGCCAGCAGCCACCTATTTGAGGAGATTAGCGGGGCGTTAAATGAGCAGTTCTTC.

The V call is TRBV5-1, the J call TRBJ2-2; D is undetermined. Trimming stripped 1 base from V and 0 bases from J, with 7 bases between. This CDR3 spans 15 amino acids. Germline values: CDR1 SGHRS, CDR2 YFSETQ. The CDR3 is CASSLFMTNTGELFF. The CDR3 DNA sequence: TGCGCCAGCAGCTTGTTTATGACGAACACCGGGGAGCTGTTTTTT. Filled out from reference TRBV5-1 and TRBJ2-2, the complete variable domain reads KAGVTQTPRYLIKTRGQQVTLSCSPISGHRSVSWYQQTPGQGLQFLFEYFSETQRNKGNFPGRFSGRQFSNSRSEMNVSTLELGDSALYLCASSLFMTNTGELFFGEGSRLTVL.

V is TRBV6-4 and J is TRBJ2-3; possible D gene TRBD2, 6 bases. Germline V lookup: CDR1 MRHNA, CDR2 SNTAGT. This CDR3 comprises 14 residues. V was clipped by 5 bases and J by 3 bases, with 12 bases between them. In DNA, the CDR3 is TGTGCCAGCAGTAGGGGAGGAGGAACAGATACGCAGTATTTT. This codes for CASSRGGGTDTQYF.

This clonotype was observed many times. CDR3 region: CASSNLDPPEAFF. DNA for the CDR3: TGTGCCAGCAGTAACCTGGATCCCCCTGAAGCTTTCTTT. This rearrangement joins TRBV6-6 to TRBJ1-1; D call uncertain. The CDR3 consists of 13 residues. Trimming stripped 5 bases from V and 6 bases from J, with 13 bases between. CDR1 and CDR2 from the germline V gene are MNHNY and SVGAGI (reference sequence).

This clonotype was seen only a few times. The CDR3 DNA is TGCGCCAGCAGCCCTGACAGCCTGGCCTACGAGCAGTACTTC. Translation gives CASSPDSLAYEQYF. The rearrangement links TRBV4-3 to TRBJ2-7, with D maybe TRBD1 (5 bases). This CDR3 comprises 14 residues. V lost 4 bases, J lost 2 bases, and 12 bases lay in between. Per germline, CDR1 LGHNA and CDR2 YSLEER.

This clonotype was counted between two and nine times. The chain employs TRBV18 and TRBJ2-7; 9 nucleotides align to TRBD1. Germline V gene lookup returns CDR1 KGHSH and CDR2 LQKENI. Trimming at V came to 2 bases and at J to 2 bases, leaving 10 bases not matched to a gene. The CDR3 is 17 amino acids. The CDR3 DNA follows: TGTGCCAGCTCACCAACCCTGGGACAGGGTGAGCCCTACGAGCAGTACTTC. As protein: CASSPTLGQGEPYEQYF.

The chain links TRBV9 to TRBJ2-1; 10 nucleotides align to TRBD2. Germline CDR1 is SGDLS and CDR2 is YYNGEE. The V segment lost 2 bases and the J segment 5 bases; nucleotides outside the gene matches: 4. This CDR3 is built from 15 residues. CDR3 sequence: CASSVSGGDHNEQFF. The CDR3 DNA is TGTGCCAGCAGCGTGAGCGGGGGGGATCACAATGAGCAGTTCTTC.

This clonotype was counted many times. The chain joins TRBV7-9 to TRBJ1-5; TRBD1 aligns across 9 bases. The CDR3 extends over 14 amino acids. V trimming: 7 bases; J trimming: 6 bases; junction bases outside the gene matches: 7. Germline-derived CDR1 and CDR2 are SEHNR and FQNEAQ (reference sequence). CDR3 coding DNA: TGTGCCAGCAACACAGGGGGCTTCGGTCAGCCCCAGCATTTT. Its translation is CASNTGGFGQPQHF.

The CDR3 region has the DNA TGCGCCAGCAGCCAAGACGTCTTCTGGGGGCAGTACTTC. Protein product: CASSQDVFWGQYF. V is TRBV4-1 and J is TRBJ2-7; D gene uncertain. CDR1 is MGHRA and CDR2 is YSYEKL in the germline V gene. The CDR3 sequence is 13 residues long. V was cut by 0 bases and J by 9 bases, with 12 bases left in between.

This clonotype was observed a few times. The chain combines TRBV24-1 with TRBJ2-2; no definite D call. The V end was cut by 5 bases, the J end by 4 bases, with 7 bases between. CDR3 length equals 13 residues. CDR1 and CDR2 (germline): KGHDR, SFDVKD. The CDR3 region is CATSGSSTGELFF. CDR3 DNA: TGTGCCACCAGTGGAAGTAGCACCGGGGAGCTGTTTTTT.

In this sample, this clonotype turned up a few times. The V gene is TRBV7-7, the J gene TRBJ2-2; D might be TRBD2 (6 bases). Germline CDR1 and CDR2: SSHAT and FNYEAQ (reference sequence). CDR3 length equals 15 residues. The ends were cut back, 5 bases at V and 0 bases at J, with 10 bases in the middle. The CDR3 sequence is CASSPRGTNTGELFF. The DNA of the CDR3 is TGTGCCAGCAGCCCTCGGGGGACGAACACCGGGGAGCTGTTTTTT. Combining the CDR3 with reference TRBV7-7 and TRBJ2-2 gives the whole variable domain GAGVSQSPRYKVTKRGQDVTLRCDPISSHATLYWYQQALGQGPEFLTYFNYEAQPDKSGLPSDRFSAERPEGSISTLTIQRTEQRDSAMYRCASSPRGTNTGELFFGEGSRLTVL.

This clonotype was picked up many times. The chain employs TRBV6-5 and TRBJ2-7, with 9 bases lining up with TRBD1. The CDR3 is made up of 14 amino acids. J was trimmed by 3 bases and V by 1 base; bases with no gene match: 1. Looked up from germline, CDR1 is MNHEY and CDR2 is SVGAGI. The CDR3 protein is CASSYLTGGYEQYF. CDR3 bases: TGTGCCAGCAGTTACTTGACAGGGGGCTACGAGCAGTACTTC.

This clonotype was seen a handful of times. J is TRBJ2-5 and V is TRBV5-6; 7 positions agree with TRBD2. The ends lost 1 base at V and 2 bases at J; junction bases unmatched: 5. In germline, CDR1 is SGHDT, CDR2 YYEEEE. The CDR3 length is 15 residues. DNA of the CDR3: TGTGCCAGCAGCTTGATGGGGCGGGGGCAAGAGACCCAGTACTTC. This codes for CASSLMGRGQETQYF.

The rearrangement joins TRBV6-2 or TRBV6-3 to TRBJ2-2, with 14 nucleotides matching TRBD2. Trimming cost V 2 bases and J 7 bases; bases outside gene matches: 9. The CDR3 sequence is 18 residues long. The germline V gene encodes CDR1 MNHEY and CDR2 SVGEGT. The CDR3 protein is CASSYRLAGGPRFGELFF. The CDR3 DNA follows: TGTGCCAGCAGTTACAGACTAGCGGGGGGGCCGCGGTTCGGGGAGCTGTTTTTT.

This chain connects TRBV28 to TRBJ2-2, with D unclear. V lost 3 bases, J lost 7 bases, and 18 bases lay in between. Germline V CDR1 and CDR2: MDHEN, SYDVKM. The CDR3 is made up of 16 amino acids. The CDR3 nucleotides are TGTGCCAGCAGTTTTCCCGACCCTCAGACAAGCGGGGAGCTGTTTTTT. This codes for CASSFPDPQTSGELFF.

This clonotype showed up just a few times. This chain connects TRBV12-3 or TRBV12-4 to TRBJ1-1, with unresolved D. Trimming stripped 6 bases from V and 0 bases from J, with 11 bases between. The CDR3 length is 14 residues. The CDR3 sequence: CASRIGRMNTEAFF. The CDR3 nucleotides are TGTGCCAGCAGAATAGGACGTATGAACACTGAAGCTTTCTTT.

The table lists this clonotype with a few counts. The chain employs TRBV9 and TRBJ1-1; D is unclear. Germline V gene data show CDR1 as SGDLS and CDR2 as YYNGEE. The V gene lost 4 bases and the J gene lost 1 base, with 11 bases spanning the gap. The CDR3 extends over 14 amino acids. The CDR3 loop is CASSPRGSNTEAFF. The CDR3 DNA follows: TGTGCCAGCAGCCCGCGGGGTTCGAACACTGAAGCTTTCTTT. The full variable domain, completed using reference TRBV9 and TRBJ1-1, is DSGVTQTPKHLITATGQRVTLRCSPRSGDLSVYWYQQSLDQGLQFLIQYYNGEERAKGNILERFSAQQFPDLHSELNLSSLELGDSALYFCASSPRGSNTEAFFGQGTRLTVV.

This clonotype was picked up a small number of times. This sequence joins TRBV6-1 and TRBJ1-2, with 10 positions matching TRBD1. The J segment lost 8 bases and the V segment lost 2 bases, leaving 11 bases of the junction unmatched. Germline V gives CDR1 MNHNS, CDR2 SASEGT. This CDR3 comprises 16 residues. The CDR3 loop is CASSEKGQGIQDGYTF. The CDR3 region has the DNA TGTGCCAGCAGTGAAAAGGGACAGGGGATACAGGACGGCTACACCTTC.

There are a few counts of this clonotype. The chain joins TRBV12-3 or TRBV12-4 to TRBJ2-2; possibly TRBD2 for D (5 bases). The CDR3 has 15 residues. V lost 3 bases and J 3 bases, leaving 11 bases between the germline ends. The CDR3 DNA follows: TGTGCCAGCAGTTTCAGCGGACCCTACACCGGGGAGCTGTTTTTT. This sequence encodes CASSFSGPYTGELFF.

This chain links TRBV29-1 with TRBJ1-1, with D possibly matching TRBD1 (5 bases). This CDR3 comprises 15 residues. V lost 1 base to trimming and J lost 2 bases, with 14 bases between them. CDR1 and CDR2 from the germline V gene are SQVTM and ANQGSEA. The CDR3 region is CSVEGKPTGNTEAFF. Here the CDR3 DNA reads TGCAGCGTTGAAGGTAAACCTACAGGAAACACTGAAGCTTTCTTT.

The gene calls are TRBV7-9 and TRBJ2-1, with D unclear. V shed 4 bases and J shed 5 bases, with 15 bases lying between them. Germline values: CDR1 SEHNR, CDR2 FQNEAQ (reference sequence). The CDR3 contains 15 residues. Here the CDR3 reads CASSSARKLNNEQFF. In DNA, the CDR3 is TGTGCCAGCAGCTCGGCTAGGAAACTAAACAATGAGCAGTTCTTC.

This clonotype came up a few times. The rearrangement uses TRBV6-2 or TRBV6-3 and TRBJ2-1, with a weak D call TRBD1 (6 bases). The CDR3 contains 16 residues. The germline V gene has CDR1 MNHEY and CDR2 SVGEGT. Between the trimmed V and J ends, which lost 6 bases and 4 bases, there was a span of 19 bases. The CDR3 DNA reads as TGTGCCAGCAGCTCAGCTGGGGGCTACCGTTACAATGAGCAGTTCTTC. Protein product: CASSSAGGYRYNEQFF.

This clonotype was observed many times. The chain joins TRBV29-1 to TRBJ1-2; tentative D call: TRBD1 (5 bases). V was cut by 7 bases and J by 7 bases, with 13 bases left in between. Germline values: CDR1 SQVTM, CDR2 ANQGSEA. This CDR3 is 11 amino acids long. CDR3 in DNA: TGCAGCGCCGGGGGGGGATTTGGCTACACCTTC. Protein sequence: CSAGGGFGYTF.

This chain joins TRBV18 and TRBJ2-5, with a possible D match to TRBD2 (6 bases). From germline, CDR1 is KGHSH and CDR2 LQKENI. CDR3 length: 12 amino acids. Trimming shortened V by 8 bases and J by 4 bases, and 11 bases separated the two germline ends. In nucleotides, the CDR3 is TGTGCCAGCAATCGGGACTCAGAGACCCAGTACTTC. Translation: CASNRDSETQYF.

This clonotype showed up just a few times. The chain has TRBV3-1 and TRBJ2-1; no clear D gene. V lost 3 bases and J lost 0, with 6 bases in between. CDR1 is LGHDT, CDR2 YNNKEL, per germline (reference sequence). The CDR3 is 14 residues long. CDR3 nucleotides: TGTGCCAGCAGCCAGCCGGGCTCCTACAATGAGCAGTTCTTC. This gives the protein CASSQPGSYNEQFF.

This clonotype was counted ten times or more. The rearrangement links TRBV29-1 to TRBJ2-7; D may match TRBD1 or TRBD2 (5 bases each). V was shortened by 5 bases and J by 2 bases, with 10 bases between the two germline ends. The germline CDR1 and CDR2 sequences are SQVTM and ANQGSEA. This CDR3 has 12 residues. CDR3 in amino acids: CSVSRDPYEQYF. The CDR3 DNA follows: TGCAGCGTTTCCAGGGACCCCTACGAGCAGTACTTC.

This clonotype showed up just a few times. This sequence joins TRBV20-1 and TRBJ1-6; no clear D. CDR1 DFQATT and CDR2 SNEGSKA come from the germline V gene (reference sequence). The CDR3 extends over 16 amino acids. V was clipped by 5 bases and J by 6 bases, with 20 bases between them. This chain's CDR3 is CSAESGPILSNSPLHF. The CDR3 DNA sequence: TGCAGTGCTGAATCCGGACCGATCCTGAGTAATTCACCCCTCCACTTT.

Only a few counts were recorded for this clonotype. This chain links TRBV6-2 or TRBV6-3 with TRBJ2-3, with 10 bases fitting TRBD1. Trimming cost V 6 bases and J 1 base; bases outside gene matches: 4. The CDR3 consists of 15 residues. Germline V gene sequence: CDR1 MNHEY, CDR2 SVGEGT. The CDR3 DNA follows: TGTGCCAGCAGGGCCGGGACAGGGGGCACAGATACGCAGTATTTT. As protein: CASRAGTGGTDTQYF.

This clonotype was found a few times. The chain couples TRBV11-2 to TRBJ2-5; 9 bases align to TRBD2. The CDR3 runs to 15 residues. Germline CDR1 reads SGHAT; CDR2 reads FQNNGV. The V gene end was trimmed by 5 bases and the J gene end by 5 bases; junction bases not matched to a gene: 9. DNA for the CDR3: TGTGCCAGCAGCGTAAGGCGGGGGGGCACGGAGACCCAGTACTTC. Its translation is CASSVRRGGTETQYF.

This clonotype was picked up a small number of times. The gene calls are TRBV30 and TRBJ2-2; the D is unclear. CDR1 GTSNPN and CDR2 SVGIG come from the germline V gene (reference sequence). The CDR3 consists of 14 residues. V lost 3 bases and J 5 bases, leaving 13 bases between the germline ends. CDR3 nucleotide sequence: TGTGCCTGGAGAGCTGTGGGTTCGACCGGGGAGCTGTTTTTT. Amino acid sequence: CAWRAVGSTGELFF.